This T cell receptor beta chain originates from a study of HIV-infected children after antiretroviral therapy interruption. Looking at the study overall: EBV and CMV exposure was recorded in most children. In continuous treatment, analyzed samples were from weeks 0, 48 and 150.

Unique molecular identifiers were included in an RNA-based 3' RACE TCR library. MiXCR, run by TCRdb on the 3' RACE reads, gives a single entry per CDR3 protein. The sample carries some 16,000 distinct CDR3 sequences, roughly 3.4% recorded once. Treatment given: PENTA 11 planned treatment interruption arm or continuous ART arm. Sorting from thawed PBMCs isolated naive CD4+ CD45RA+ CD45RO- T cells. CDR1 and CDR2 from the germline V gene are MNHEY and SVGEGT. The length of the CDR3 is 15 residues. The V end lost 6 bases, the J end lost 4 bases, and 16 bases lay between the germline ends. This clonotype was observed at least ten times.

The starting material was CD45RA+ CD4+ T cells from PBMCs, obtained from a donor given antiretroviral therapy, either interrupted or continuous. Subset specified: naive CD4+ CD45RA+ CD45RO- T cells. The receptor comes from a child under 18 with HIV. The rearrangement joins TRBV6-2 or TRBV6-3 to TRBJ1-5; tentatively, D is TRBD1 (5 bases). Here the CDR3 reads CASSRGAWNNQPQHF. Here the CDR3 DNA reads TGTGCCAGCAGCCGCGGGGCTTGGAATAATCAGCCCCAGCATTTT.